The text below deals with one T cell receptor beta chain. Its antigen is not identified. The table came from immunoSEQ multiplex PCR; TCRdb's copy has only in-frame clones and leaves some out. The sample has hundreds of thousands of clones; 86% are singletons. The data were obtained in a study of cytomegalovirus exposure and HLA in healthy donors. Findings and caveats of the study: Most TCRs appeared rarely, but some public TCRs recurred in many donors. The study labeled 150 or so TCR beta chains cytomegalovirus-associated. Specificity of three CMV-associated chains for CMV antigens was verified in vitro. In the 130 or so validation repertoires, approximately 94% of cluster scores exceeded 0, per a later analysis.

V lost 8 bases to trimming and J lost 2 bases, with 9 bases between them. The CDR3 loop spans 12 amino acids. In germline, CDR1 is MNHEY, CDR2 SMNVEV (reference sequence). Sequenced material: PBMCs. The chain joins TRBV27 to TRBJ1-2; a possible D gene is TRBD1 (5 bases). The source is a woman aged 18 to 35 in good health and CMV-seronegative. The CDR3 DNA reads TGTGCCAGCGCGACAGAGAACTATGGCTACACCTTC. Encoded protein: CASATENYGYTF.